The 21 T cell receptor beta chains below all came from one sample that was sequenced in a study of follicular helper T cells after annual influenza vaccination. The method was immunoSEQ multiplex PCR; TCRdb's version includes in-frame clones alone and lacks a portion of them. The table has 8,000 to 8,500 clones, roughly four fifths seen once. Time point given: 2014-2015 season, pre-vaccination. The sequencing here drew on CXCR5+ CD38- circulating T follicular helper cells from blood, taken on the day of influenza vaccination. Subset in this sample: circulating Tfh, non-naive CD4+CXCR5+PD-1+ (ICOS+CD38+ or ICOS-CD38-). The receptors derive from an adult who received the influenza vaccine.

This chain connects TRBV19 to TRBJ2-6; 7 positions match TRBD2. Per the germline V gene, CDR1 is LNHDA and CDR2 is SQIVND (reference sequence). J lost 2 bases, V lost 5 bases, and 9 bases had no gene match. This CDR3 region has 17 residues. The CDR3 DNA sequence: TGTGCCAGTAGTTTAAGGACGGGAGGTACTGGGGCCAACGTCCTGACTTTC. Protein product: CASSLRTGGTGANVLTF.

The V gene is TRBV13, the J gene TRBJ2-3, with 11 bases aligning to TRBD2. CDR3 length equals 17 residues. The germline CDR1 and CDR2 sequences are PRHDT and FYEKMQ (reference sequence). J gave up 5 bases and V 3 bases, and 10 bases lay outside the gene matches. In nucleotides, the CDR3 is TGTGCCAGCAGCTTCGTAGCGGGGGGGCCAGTTGGAGATACGCAGTATTTT. Translating it yields CASSFVAGGPVGDTQYF.

The CDR3 DNA is TGTGCCAGCTCACCACAGGGAACTGAAGCTTTCTTT. Residues: CASSPQGTEAFF. V and J are TRBV18 and TRBJ1-1; D gene unclear. CDR1 is KGHSH and CDR2 is LQKENI in the germline V gene. Deletions cut 1 base from V and 5 bases from J, with 5 bases between. CDR3 length: 12 residues.

For the CDR3, the DNA is TGTGCCAGTGGACAGGGCGGGGAGACCCAGTACTTC. This codes for CASGQGGETQYF. The chain combines TRBV19 with TRBJ2-5; TRBD1 aligns across 8 bases. The CDR3 loop spans 12 amino acids. From germline, CDR1 is LNHDA and CDR2 SQIVND (reference sequence). Losses at the gene ends were 8 bases for V and 5 bases for J; bases not matched to a gene: 4.

The V call is TRBV9, the J call TRBJ1-3, with D uncertain. The ends were cut back, 0 bases at V and 0 bases at J, with 10 bases in the middle. Per germline, CDR1 SGDLS and CDR2 YYNGEE. This CDR3 comprises 16 residues. The CDR3 spells CASSVGDGHSGNTIYF. The CDR3 DNA sequence: TGTGCCAGCAGCGTAGGCGACGGTCACTCTGGAAACACCATATATTTT. Using reference TRBV9 and TRBJ1-3 for the parts outside the CDR3, the full variable domain is DSGVTQTPKHLITATGQRVTLRCSPRSGDLSVYWYQQSLDQGLQFLIQYYNGEERAKGNILERFSAQQFPDLHSELNLSSLELGDSALYFCASSVGDGHSGNTIYFGEGSWLTVV.

This clone has only a few counts. The chain uses TRBV5-1 and TRBJ1-2, with D perhaps TRBD1 (6 bases). This CDR3 spans 15 amino acids. The germline CDR1 and CDR2 sequences are SGHRS and YFSETQ. V lost 3 bases and J lost 5, with 17 bases in between. The CDR3 region is CASSSGQPTSYGYTF. The CDR3 nucleotides read TGCGCCAGCAGCTCAGGACAGCCAACAAGTTATGGCTACACCTTC.

The chain employs TRBV30 and TRBJ2-7; D tentatively reads TRBD1 or TRBD2 (5 bases each). The CDR3 consists of 13 residues. Germline CDR1 reads GTSNPN; CDR2 reads SVGIG (reference sequence). Deletions cut 2 bases from V and 13 bases from J, with 21 bases between. CDR3 in amino acids: CAWSSQRPGRPYF. The CDR3 region has the DNA TGTGCCTGGAGTTCCCAAAGACCGGGACGGCCTTACTTC.

The chain carries TRBV5-4 and TRBJ2-7; 11 nucleotides line up with TRBD1. This CDR3 comprises 16 residues. J gave up 3 bases and V 0 bases, and 5 bases lay outside the gene matches. The germline CDR1 and CDR2 sequences are SGHNT and YYREEE (reference sequence). The CDR3 here is CASSLEPGTGGYEQYF. In nucleotides, the CDR3 is TGTGCCAGCAGCTTGGAACCCGGGACAGGGGGCTACGAGCAGTACTTC.

V usage is TRBV6-6 and J usage is TRBJ1-5; 8 nucleotides align to TRBD1. The germline CDR1 and CDR2 sequences are MNHNY and SVGAGI (reference sequence). There are 12 residues in the CDR3. After removal of 6 bases from V and 6 bases from J, the junction contained 1 base not matched to a gene. Written as DNA, the CDR3 is TGTGCCAGCAGCGACAGGGGTCAGCCCCAGCATTTT. Protein: CASSDRGQPQHF.

The genes are TRBV5-4 and TRBJ2-5, with D possibly being TRBD1 (6 bases). With 0 bases removed from V and 2 bases from J, the gap between germline ends came to 8 bases. The CDR3 sequence is 14 residues long. Germline loops: CDR1 SGHNT, CDR2 YYREEE (reference sequence). CDR3 DNA sequence: TGTGCCAGCAGCTTGGGGACAGCACAAGAGACCCAGTACTTC. Translating it yields CASSLGTAQETQYF.

This clone has a handful of counts. CDR3 region: CASAQSSGGNQPQHF. DNA for the CDR3: TGTGCCAGCGCCCAGAGTTCAGGGGGGAATCAGCCCCAGCATTTT. The chain couples TRBV2 to TRBJ1-5; 7 bases match TRBD1. The CDR3 extends over 15 amino acids. The germline V gene has CDR1 SNHLY and CDR2 FYNNEI. V dropped 8 bases and J dropped 4; count of bases not matched to a gene: 11. Drawing the rest from reference TRBV2 and TRBJ1-5, the complete variable domain is EPEVTQTPSHQVTQMGQEVILRCVPISNHLYFYWYRQILGQKVEFLVSFYNNEISEKSEIFDDQFSVERPDGSNFTLKIRSTKLEDSAMYFCASAQSSGGNQPQHFGDGTRLSIL.

The chain employs TRBV2 and TRBJ1-1, with D unclear. The germline CDR1 and CDR2 sequences are SNHLY and FYNNEI. This CDR3 has 14 amino acids. Trimming cost V 6 bases and J 0 bases, with 11 bases left between them. As DNA, the CDR3 is TGTGCCAGCAGCTTGGAAGATATGAACACTGAAGCTTTCTTT. Amino acid sequence: CASSLEDMNTEAFF.

The chain is built from TRBV7-8 and TRBJ1-4, with D perhaps matching TRBD1 (5 bases). V dropped 6 bases and J dropped 5 bases, with 10 bases sitting between them. The CDR3 covers 13 residues. Germline values: CDR1 SGHVS, CDR2 FQNEAQ. CDR3 region: CASRRTSNEKLFF. The CDR3 nucleotides are TGTGCCAGCAGGAGGACAAGCAATGAAAAACTGTTTTTT.

V usage is TRBV7-2 and J usage is TRBJ1-2, with D uncertain. The V gene's germline CDR1 is SGHTA and CDR2 FQGNSA. Trimming stripped 5 bases from V and 5 bases from J, with 15 bases between. This CDR3 spans 14 amino acids. The CDR3 DNA reads as TGTGCCAGCAGCCCCCGACCCGGTCCTTATGGCTACACCTTC. It yields the protein CASSPRPGPYGYTF.

The chain joins TRBV7-9 to TRBJ1-3; no clear D. Between the trimmed V and J ends, which lost 5 bases and 2 bases, there was a span of 13 bases. Germline V lookup: CDR1 SEHNR, CDR2 FQNEAQ (reference sequence). This CDR3 is built from 15 residues. The CDR3 region is CASSAGSLAGNTIYF. In DNA, the CDR3 is TGTGCCAGCAGCGCCGGGAGTTTAGCTGGAAACACCATATATTTT.

This clone was recorded a few times. The V call is TRBV2, the J call TRBJ1-5; 12 bases fit TRBD1. Germline V gene sequence: CDR1 SNHLY, CDR2 FYNNEI. This CDR3 has 15 residues. V shed 5 bases and J 5 bases; nucleotides not matched to a gene: 4. The CDR3 here is CASSPGQGAHQPQHF. The CDR3 nucleotides read TGTGCCAGCAGTCCGGGACAGGGGGCCCATCAGCCCCAGCATTTT.

The J gene is TRBJ1-1, the V gene TRBV2, with D hard to call. CDR1 and CDR2 (germline): SNHLY, FYNNEI. The CDR3 is made up of 13 amino acids. V dropped 11 bases and J dropped 2 bases, with 15 bases sitting between them. CDR3 protein: CACKTEDNTEAFF. CDR3 in DNA: TGTGCCTGTAAGACGGAAGATAACACTGAAGCTTTCTTT.

The chain joins TRBV28 to TRBJ1-2, with D possibly matching TRBD1 (6 bases). Per germline, CDR1 MDHEN and CDR2 SYDVKM. The CDR3 runs 13 residues. Trimming removed 7 bases from V and 7 bases from J, with 16 bases in between. The CDR3 DNA reads as TGTGCCAGCACCTTGGGGGGGCTGGGTGGCTACACCTTC. Amino acids: CASTLGGLGGYTF.

The chain is built from TRBV7-2 and TRBJ1-2; 7 bases fit TRBD1. The CDR3 length is 15 residues. The germline V gene encodes CDR1 SGHTA and CDR2 FQGNSA. The ends lost 5 bases at V and 7 bases at J; junction bases unmatched: 13. CDR3 DNA sequence: TGTGCCAGCAGCACAAGACAGGGTGGGGTATTTGGCTACACCTTC. It is translated as CASSTRQGGVFGYTF.

In its sample, this clone was seen once. In nucleotides, the CDR3 is TGTGCCAGCAGCTTGGCCGGGGGCGGCGGCTACACCTTC. It is translated as CASSLAGGGGYTF. The chain uses TRBV5-6 and TRBJ1-2; D perhaps matches TRBD1 (6 bases). This CDR3 is 13 amino acids long. Germline V gene data show CDR1 as SGHDT and CDR2 as YYEEEE. V was cut by 0 bases and J by 8 bases, with 11 bases left in between.

The V and J genes are TRBV7-2 and TRBJ1-3, with 8 positions matching TRBD1. After removal of 1 base from V and 0 bases from J, the junction contained 5 bases not matched to a gene. From germline, CDR1 is SGHTA and CDR2 FQGNSA. This CDR3 region has 17 residues. Written as DNA, the CDR3 is TGTGCCAGCAGCTTAGTGGGAACAGGGGGCTCTGGAAACACCATATATTTT. Its translation: CASSLVGTGGSGNTIYF. The variable domain in full, with the rest retrieved from reference TRBV7-2 and TRBJ1-3, is GAGVSQSPSNKVTEKGKDVELRCDPISGHTALYWYRQSLGQGLEFLIYFQGNSAPDKSGLPSDRFSAERTGGSVSTLTIQRTQQEDSAVYLCASSLVGTGGSGNTIYFGEGSWLTVV.